The rows below give T cell receptor beta chains drawn from one sample of a study of Ad26.COV2.S vaccination and SARS-CoV-2 variants. The assay was immunoSEQ multiplex PCR, and TCRdb's table has in-frame clones only and misses some. Of about 440,000 clones detected, about nine tenths appear once; the ten largest clones hold approximately 4.5%. The source was peripheral blood, collected in a trial of Ad26.COV2.S vaccine versus placebo. All receptors come from a person aged 18-65 years who received the Ad26.COV2.S COVID-19 vaccine or a placebo. CDR3s include the opening cysteine and the closing phenylalanine or tryptophan. The D gene is left open where the match is weak. A clone size is listed for some rows: how often the clone was seen (once, few, many), or a class if it is expanded.

V gene	D gene	clone size	J gene	CDR3 protein	CDR3 DNA
TRBV5-8	-	-	TRBJ2-1	CASSPAGRGDNEQFF	TGTGCCAGCAGCCCAGCCGGCAGGGGCGACAATGAGCAGTTCTTC
TRBV5-6	-	-	TRBJ1-1	CASSLGGIPEAFF	TGTGCCAGCAGCTTGGGGGGAATCCCTGAAGCTTTCTTT
TRBV28	-	-	TRBJ2-7	CASRTEDPYEQYF	TGTGCCAGCAGAACTGAAGACCCCTACGAGCAGTACTTC
TRBV29-1	-	few	TRBJ2-1	CSAPDPAYGKRKQFF	TGCAGCGCCCCTGACCCCGCATACGGAAAGCGGAAGCAGTTCTTC
TRBV19	-	-	TRBJ1-4	CASSPLANEKLFF	TGTGCCAGTAGTCCCCTTGCGAACGAAAAACTGTTTTTT
TRBV28	-	-	TRBJ1-1	CASSLREGEAFF	TGTGCCAGCAGTTTAAGGGAGGGTGAAGCTTTCTTT
TRBV28	-	many	TRBJ2-2	CASYRGGPNTGELFF	TGTGCCAGCTATAGGGGGGGACCGAACACCGGGGAGCTGTTTTTT
TRBV27	-	-	TRBJ2-7	CASSLGGNYEQYF	TGTGCCAGCAGTTTGGGCGGGAACTACGAGCAGTACTTC
TRBV18	-	-	TRBJ2-7	CASSLRTRSYEQYF	TGTGCCAGCTCACTTCGGACACGCTCCTACGAGCAGTACTTC
TRBV4-2	-	-	TRBJ2-3	CASRPPGSTDTQYF	TGTGCCAGCAGACCCCCAGGAAGCACAGATACGCAGTATTTT
TRBV11-3	TRBD2	-	TRBJ2-1	CASSPSGRANEQFF	TGTGCCAGCAGCCCTAGCGGGAGGGCCAATGAGCAGTTCTTC
TRBV7-9	TRBD2	-	TRBJ2-5	CASSHQGGETQYF	TGTGCCAGCAGCCATCAGGGAGGGGAGACCCAGTACTTC
TRBV7-9	-	-	TRBJ2-7	CASGVAAGRYEQYF	TGTGCCAGCGGGGTAGCGGCAGGGCGGTACGAGCAGTACTTC
TRBV27	-	-	TRBJ2-1	CASSWGRVGGSYNEQFF	TGTGCCAGCAGTTGGGGAAGAGTGGGAGGCTCCTACAATGAGCAGTTCTTC
TRBV3-1/TRBV3-2	-	-	TRBJ2-7	CASSQRGEQYF	TGTGCCAGCAGCCAGCGGGGCGAGCAGTACTTC
TRBV9	-	-	TRBJ2-4	CASSVGAPAKNIQYF	TGTGCCAGCAGCGTGGGCGCCCCAGCCAAAAACATTCAGTACTTC
TRBV27	TRBD2	-	TRBJ2-1	CASRFSSHRGPTTSGRANEQFF	TGTGCCAGCAGATTTTCGTCTCACAGGGGGCCCACGACTAGCGGGAGGGCCAATGAGCAGTTCTTC
TRBV3-1/TRBV3-2	TRBD2	-	TRBJ2-2	CASSNPTSGRGTGELFF	TGTGCCAGCAGCAACCCGACTAGCGGGAGGGGAACCGGGGAGCTGTTTTTT
TRBV2	TRBD2	-	TRBJ2-1	CASRLAGGEHNEQFF	TGTGCCAGCAGGCTAGCGGGAGGAGAGCACAATGAGCAGTTCTTC
TRBV12-3/TRBV12-4	-	-	TRBJ1-2	CASSFGLPWGYTF	TGTGCCAGCAGTTTTGGGCTGCCTTGGGGCTACACCTTC
TRBV24-1	TRBD2	once	TRBJ2-1	CATSDLREGLSEQFF	TGTGCCACCAGTGATTTGCGGGAGGGCCTCAGTGAGCAGTTCTTC
TRBV28	-	-	TRBJ1-5	CASSSEQGLGQPQHF	TGTGCCAGCAGTTCCGAACAGGGCCTGGGTCAGCCCCAGCATTTT
TRBV9	-	-	TRBJ2-1	CASSVDPGFYYNEQFF	TGTGCCAGCAGCGTAGATCCGGGATTCTATTACAATGAGCAGTTCTTC
TRBV28	TRBD2	-	TRBJ2-7	CASSSLLAGHLRGYYEQYF	TGTGCCAGCAGTTCTTTACTAGCGGGCCATCTTAGGGGTTACTACGAGCAGTACTTC
TRBV5-6	TRBD2	-	TRBJ2-7	CASSWTSGSYEQYF	TGTGCCAGCAGCTGGACTAGCGGCTCCTACGAGCAGTACTTC
TRBV7-3	-	few	TRBJ1-1	CASSLIRRLNTEAFF	TGTGCCAGCAGCTTAATAAGGCGTTTGAACACTGAAGCTTTCTTT
TRBV19	TRBD1	-	TRBJ1-1	CASSPLTGGWNTEAFF	TGTGCCAGTAGTCCCCTTACAGGGGGCTGGAACACTGAAGCTTTCTTT
TRBV27	-	-	TRBJ1-5	CASSSGAYSNQPQHF	TGTGCCAGCAGTTCAGGAGCCTATAGCAATCAGCCCCAGCATTTT
TRBV28	-	once	TRBJ1-1	CASSLRSSGSTEAFF	TGTGCCAGCAGTTTACGCTCCTCAGGGAGCACTGAAGCTTTCTTT
TRBV6-2/TRBV6-3	-	once	TRBJ1-3	CASSRTRTHGSGNTIYF	TGTGCCAGCAGTAGAACCCGGACACACGGCTCTGGAAACACCATATATTTT
TRBV19	TRBD1	-	TRBJ2-2	CASSISGTGVGELFF	TGTGCCAGTAGTATCTCCGGGACAGGGGTAGGGGAGCTGTTTTTT
TRBV6-5	TRBD2	-	TRBJ2-2	CASSRGTSSAGELFF	TGTGCCAGCAGTCGCGGGACTAGTTCCGCCGGGGAGCTGTTTTTT
TRBV7-9	TRBD2	-	TRBJ2-7	CASSGGTSGRTYEQYF	TGTGCCAGCAGCGGTGGGACTAGCGGGCGCACCTACGAGCAGTACTTC
TRBV28	-	-	TRBJ2-2	CASLSGELFF	TGTGCCAGCCTTTCGGGGGAGCTGTTTTTT
TRBV23-1	TRBD1	-	TRBJ1-5	CASRRRQGGNQPQHF	TGCGCCAGCAGAAGGAGACAGGGTGGCAATCAGCCCCAGCATTTT
TRBV6-1	-	-	TRBJ1-4	CASSVTPGHPGEKLFF	TGTGCCAGCAGTGTGACCCCGGGGCACCCAGGGGAAAAACTGTTTTTT
TRBV2	-	-	TRBJ2-3	CASSDARGTDTQYF	TGTGCCAGCAGTGATGCGAGGGGCACAGATACGCAGTATTTT
TRBV7-2	-	-	TRBJ2-2	CASSSLVYTGELFF	TGTGCCAGCAGCTCGCTCGTATACACCGGGGAGCTGTTTTTT
TRBV27	TRBD1	-	TRBJ1-2	CASRFGDRGGYGYTF	TGTGCCAGCAGATTCGGTGACAGGGGAGGCTATGGCTACACCTTC
TRBV19	TRBD1	-	TRBJ2-3	CASSPGQALTQYF	TGTGCCAGTAGTCCGGGACAGGCTCTTACGCAGTATTTT
TRBV7-9	-	-	TRBJ2-3	CASSPRALSTDTQYF	TGTGCCAGCAGCCCCCGGGCTTTAAGCACAGATACGCAGTATTTT
TRBV11-2	TRBD2	-	TRBJ2-5	CASSFTSGSQETQYF	TGTGCCAGCAGCTTTACTAGCGGGAGCCAAGAGACCCAGTACTTC
TRBV11-2	-	-	TRBJ2-3	CASSLERFTDTQYF	TGTGCCAGCAGCTTAGAACGCTTCACAGATACGCAGTATTTT
TRBV7-8	-	-	TRBJ2-3	CASSDPLAFVDRKTDTQYF	TGTGCCAGCAGCGACCCCCTCGCGTTTGTCGACAGGAAGACAGATACGCAGTATTTT
TRBV6-5	-	-	TRBJ2-7	CASSLTDTREYF	TGTGCCAGCAGTTTAACGGACACGAGAGAGTACTTC
TRBV30	-	-	TRBJ1-6	CAWSSIVGFYNSPLHF	TGTGCCTGGAGTTCTATCGTCGGGTTCTATAATTCACCCCTCCACTTT